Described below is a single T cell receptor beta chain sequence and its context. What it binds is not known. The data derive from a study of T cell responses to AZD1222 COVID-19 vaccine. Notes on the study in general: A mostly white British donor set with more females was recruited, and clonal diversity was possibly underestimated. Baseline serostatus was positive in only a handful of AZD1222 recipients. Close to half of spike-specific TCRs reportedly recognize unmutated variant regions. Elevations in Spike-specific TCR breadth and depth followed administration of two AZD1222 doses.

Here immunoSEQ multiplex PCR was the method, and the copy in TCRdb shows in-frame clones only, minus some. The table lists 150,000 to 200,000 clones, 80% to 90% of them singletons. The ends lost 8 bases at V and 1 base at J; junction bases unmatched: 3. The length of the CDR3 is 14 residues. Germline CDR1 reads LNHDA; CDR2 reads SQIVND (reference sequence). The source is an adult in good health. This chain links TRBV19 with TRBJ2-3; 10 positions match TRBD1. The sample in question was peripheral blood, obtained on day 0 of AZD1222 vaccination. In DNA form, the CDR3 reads TGTGCCAGTGGGGGGACAGGGGGCACAGATACGCAGTATTTT. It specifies CASGGTGGTDTQYF.